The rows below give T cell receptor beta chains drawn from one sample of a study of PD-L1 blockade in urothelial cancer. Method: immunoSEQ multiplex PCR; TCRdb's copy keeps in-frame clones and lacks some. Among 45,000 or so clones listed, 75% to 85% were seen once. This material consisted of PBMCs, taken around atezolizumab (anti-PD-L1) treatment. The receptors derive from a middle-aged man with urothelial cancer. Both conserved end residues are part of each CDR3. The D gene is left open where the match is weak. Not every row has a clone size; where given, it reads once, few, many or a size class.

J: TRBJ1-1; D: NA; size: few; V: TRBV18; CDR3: CASSLTERTEAFF; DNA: TGTGCCAGCTCACTAACCGAGCGCACTGAAGCTTTCTTT
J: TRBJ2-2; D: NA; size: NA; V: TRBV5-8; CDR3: CASSLRLTGELFF; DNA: TGTGCCAGCAGCTTGAGACTGACCGGGGAGCTGTTTTTT
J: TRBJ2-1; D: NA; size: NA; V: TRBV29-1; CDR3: CSVARGLPNNEQFF; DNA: TGCAGCGTGGCCAGGGGACTACCCAACAATGAGCAGTTCTTC
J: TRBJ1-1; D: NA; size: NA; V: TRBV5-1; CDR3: CASSPTSNTEAFF; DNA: TGCGCCAGCAGCCCAACAAGTAACACTGAAGCTTTCTTT
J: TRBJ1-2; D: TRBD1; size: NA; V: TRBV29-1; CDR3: CSVEDGTGLNGYTF; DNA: TGCAGCGTTGAAGATGGGACAGGACTAAATGGCTACACCTTC
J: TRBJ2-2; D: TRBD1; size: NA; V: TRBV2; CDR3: CASRRDRGNTGELFF; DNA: TGTGCCAGCAGGAGGGACAGGGGTAACACCGGGGAGCTGTTTTTT
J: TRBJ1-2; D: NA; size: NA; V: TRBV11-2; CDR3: CATTKKGGNYGYTF; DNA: TGTGCTACTACGAAGAAAGGTGGAAACTATGGCTACACCTTC
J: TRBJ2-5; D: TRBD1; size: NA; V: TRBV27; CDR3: CASSWGRGLETQYF; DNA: TGTGCCAGCAGTTGGGGCAGGGGGCTTGAGACCCAGTACTTC
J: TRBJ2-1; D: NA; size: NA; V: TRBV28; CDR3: CASSLGGPSYNEQFF; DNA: TGTGCCAGCAGTTTAGGCGGGCCTTCCTACAATGAGCAGTTCTTC
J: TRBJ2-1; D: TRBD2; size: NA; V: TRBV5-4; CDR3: CASSLTSGIGSYNEQFF; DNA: TGTGCCAGCAGCTTGACTAGCGGGATTGGGTCCTACAATGAGCAGTTCTTC
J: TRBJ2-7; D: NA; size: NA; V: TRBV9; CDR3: CASSVGPGYSYEQYF; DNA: TGTGCCAGCAGCGTAGGGCCGGGATACTCCTACGAGCAGTACTTC
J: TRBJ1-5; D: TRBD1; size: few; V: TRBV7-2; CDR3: CASSTDRAAQHF; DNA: TGTGCCAGCAGCACCGACAGGGCCGCCCAGCATTTT
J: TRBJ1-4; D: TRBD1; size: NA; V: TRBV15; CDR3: CATSRGQGSNEKLFF; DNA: TGTGCCACCAGCAGAGGACAGGGTTCTAATGAAAAACTGTTTTTT
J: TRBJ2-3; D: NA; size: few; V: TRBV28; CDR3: CASSRSGNTDTQYF; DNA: TGTGCCAGCAGTCGTAGCGGAAACACAGATACGCAGTATTTT
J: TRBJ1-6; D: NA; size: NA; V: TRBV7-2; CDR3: CASSAGIHSYNSPLHF; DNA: TGTGCCAGCAGCGCCGGGATACACTCCTATAATTCACCCCTCCACTTT
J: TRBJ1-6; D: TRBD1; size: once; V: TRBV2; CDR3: CASSLRQGATYNSPLHF; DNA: TGTGCCAGCAGCCTCCGACAGGGGGCTACCTATAATTCACCCCTCCACTTT
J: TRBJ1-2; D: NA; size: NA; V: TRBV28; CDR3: CASSLIVSGYTF; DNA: TGTGCCAGCAGTTTAATAGTTTCGGGCTACACCTTC
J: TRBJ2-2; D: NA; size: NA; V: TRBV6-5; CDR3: CASSFGQGLAGELFF; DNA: TGTGCCAGCAGTTTCGGGCAGGGGTTGGCCGGGGAGCTGTTTTTT
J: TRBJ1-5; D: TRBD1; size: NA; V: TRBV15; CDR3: CATSRTRTGAYYQPQHF; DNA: TGTGCCACCAGCAGAACCCGGACAGGGGCATACTATCAGCCCCAGCATTTT
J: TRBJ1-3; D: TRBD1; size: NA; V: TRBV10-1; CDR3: CASSDPGQGSGNTIYF; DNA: TGCGCCAGCAGTGATCCGGGACAGGGTTCTGGAAACACCATATATTTT
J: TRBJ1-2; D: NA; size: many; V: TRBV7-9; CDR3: CASSSEVYSYNYGYTF; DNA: TGTGCCAGCAGCTCGGAGGTTTATAGCTATAACTATGGCTACACCTTC
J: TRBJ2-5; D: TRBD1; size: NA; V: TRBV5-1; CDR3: CASSLAHETNYRGSRETQYF; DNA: TGCGCCAGCAGCTTGGCCCACGAAACGAATTACAGGGGAAGTAGAGAGACCCAGTACTTC
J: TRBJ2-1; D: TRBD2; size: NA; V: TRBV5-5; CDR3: CASSSGLREEFF; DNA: TGTGCCAGCAGCTCAGGACTCCGGGAGGAGTTCTTC
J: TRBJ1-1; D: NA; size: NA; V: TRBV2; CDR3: CASSELENTEAFF; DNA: TGTGCCAGCAGTGAACTAGAAAACACTGAAGCTTTCTTT
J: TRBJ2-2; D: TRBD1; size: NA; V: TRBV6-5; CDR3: CASGSGGLGTGELFF; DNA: TGTGCCAGCGGTTCAGGGGGCCTTGGCACCGGGGAGCTGTTTTTT
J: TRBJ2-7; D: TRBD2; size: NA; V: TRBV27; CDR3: CASSLGLAASTEQYF; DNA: TGTGCCAGCAGTTTAGGACTAGCCGCCTCTACAGAGCAGTACTTC
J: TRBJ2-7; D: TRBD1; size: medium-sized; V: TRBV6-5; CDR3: CASSRGTASGEQYF; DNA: TGTGCCAGCAGTAGAGGGACAGCATCAGGGGAGCAGTACTTC
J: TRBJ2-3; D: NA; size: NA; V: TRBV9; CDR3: CASSVVSTDTQYF; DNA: TGTGCCAGCAGCGTAGTAAGCACAGATACGCAGTATTTT
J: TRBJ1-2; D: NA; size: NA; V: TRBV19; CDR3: CASSTLGQTNYGYTF; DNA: TGTGCCAGTAGTACCCTAGGACAGACCAACTATGGCTACACCTTC
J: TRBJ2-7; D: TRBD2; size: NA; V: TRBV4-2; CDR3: CASSQELAGGIYEQYF; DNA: TGTGCCAGCAGCCAAGAACTAGCGGGAGGTATCTACGAGCAGTACTTC